The rows below give T cell receptor beta chains drawn from one sample of a study of blood T cell repertoires in COVID-19. Clones were read by immunoSEQ multiplex PCR, and TCRdb kept only the in-frame ones, dropping some. The sample has under 200,000 clones; less than 85% are singletons. The specimen was PBMCs or T cells enriched from blood (not recorded which). These receptors originate from a woman in her sixties or seventies with acute COVID-19. The CDR3 runs from the conserved cysteine through the conserved F or W. The D gene is left open where the match is weak. Clone size, where shown, is once, few, many, or a class for clones that have expanded.

V gene: TRBV5-1; clone size: NA; D gene: TRBD1; J gene: TRBJ2-3; CDR3 protein: CASYDRGAADTQYF; CDR3 DNA: TGCGCCAGCTACGACAGGGGGGCCGCAGATACGCAGTATTTT
V gene: TRBV7-2; clone size: NA; D gene: TRBD2; J gene: TRBJ2-5; CDR3 protein: CATSSGGTRDQYF; CDR3 DNA: TGTGCCACCTCTAGCGGGGGGACGAGGGACCAGTACTTC
V gene: TRBV28; clone size: NA; D gene: NA; J gene: TRBJ2-2; CDR3 protein: CASSGAGRNTGELFF; CDR3 DNA: TGTGCCAGCAGTGGGGCGGGACGGAACACCGGGGAGCTGTTTTTT
V gene: TRBV9; clone size: NA; D gene: TRBD1; J gene: TRBJ1-6; CDR3 protein: CASSPTPGQGVRLKSSPLHF; CDR3 DNA: TGTGCCAGCAGCCCCACCCCGGGACAGGGGGTCCGGCTGAAGAGTTCACCCCTCCACTTT
V gene: TRBV4-1; clone size: NA; D gene: NA; J gene: TRBJ1-5; CDR3 protein: CASSQGGGHQPQHF; CDR3 DNA: TGCGCCAGCAGCCAAGGGGGGGGCCATCAGCCCCAGCATTTT
V gene: TRBV29-1; clone size: NA; D gene: TRBD2; J gene: TRBJ2-2; CDR3 protein: CSVGLISGSGTGELFF; CDR3 DNA: TGCAGCGTTGGGTTAATTAGCGGGAGTGGCACCGGGGAGCTGTTTTTT
V gene: TRBV2; clone size: NA; D gene: NA; J gene: TRBJ1-5; CDR3 protein: CASSEIPGGRGSNQPQHF; CDR3 DNA: TGTGCCAGCAGTGAAATCCCAGGAGGGCGGGGTAGCAATCAGCCCCAGCATTTT
V gene: TRBV9; clone size: NA; D gene: NA; J gene: TRBJ1-1; CDR3 protein: CASSVGVLDTEAFF; CDR3 DNA: TGTGCCAGCAGCGTCGGGGTCTTGGACACTGAAGCTTTCTTT
V gene: TRBV11-2; clone size: NA; D gene: NA; J gene: TRBJ1-1; CDR3 protein: CASSLQGLMNTEAFF; CDR3 DNA: TGTGCCAGCAGCTTACAGGGGTTGATGAACACTGAAGCTTTCTTT
V gene: TRBV30; clone size: NA; D gene: TRBD1; J gene: TRBJ2-5; CDR3 protein: CAWTWTGAEAQYF; CDR3 DNA: TGTGCCTGGACCTGGACAGGCGCGGAGGCCCAGTACTTC
V gene: TRBV3-1/TRBV3-2; clone size: NA; D gene: TRBD1; J gene: TRBJ1-1; CDR3 protein: CASSLTGGNTEAFF; CDR3 DNA: TGTGCCAGCAGCCTGACAGGGGGAAACACTGAAGCTTTCTTT
V gene: TRBV12-3/TRBV12-4; clone size: NA; D gene: NA; J gene: TRBJ1-1; CDR3 protein: CASRSGDEVGAFF; CDR3 DNA: TGTGCCAGCAGATCGGGGGATGAGGTAGGAGCTTTCTTT
V gene: TRBV5-1; clone size: NA; D gene: NA; J gene: TRBJ2-5; CDR3 protein: CASMRVEGETQYF; CDR3 DNA: TGCGCCAGCATGAGGGTCGAAGGAGAGACCCAGTACTTC
V gene: TRBV21-1; clone size: NA; D gene: NA; J gene: TRBJ2-1; CDR3 protein: CASSKPPLAGGYNEQFF; CDR3 DNA: TGTGCCAGCAGCAAACCCCCACTGGCGGGGGGGTACAATGAGCAGTTCTTC
V gene: TRBV6-5; clone size: NA; D gene: NA; J gene: TRBJ2-2; CDR3 protein: CASSQRNTGELFF; CDR3 DNA: TGTGCCAGCAGTCAGCGGAACACCGGGGAGCTGTTTTTT
V gene: TRBV30; clone size: few; D gene: NA; J gene: TRBJ2-3; CDR3 protein: CAWSVPTLDSFSTDTQYF; CDR3 DNA: TGTGCCTGGAGTGTACCCACCTTAGACAGCTTTAGCACAGATACGCAGTATTTT
V gene: TRBV30; clone size: NA; D gene: TRBD1; J gene: TRBJ2-7; CDR3 protein: CAWSERGQLYEQYF; CDR3 DNA: TGTGCCTGGAGTGAAAGGGGACAGCTCTACGAGCAGTACTTC
V gene: TRBV9; clone size: NA; D gene: TRBD1; J gene: TRBJ2-7; CDR3 protein: CASSVGQGKYYEQYF; CDR3 DNA: TGTGCCAGCAGCGTAGGACAGGGGAAGTACTACGAGCAGTACTTC
V gene: TRBV9; clone size: NA; D gene: NA; J gene: TRBJ2-3; CDR3 protein: CASSVAEGWADTQYF; CDR3 DNA: TGTGCCAGCAGCGTAGCTGAGGGTTGGGCAGATACGCAGTATTTT
V gene: TRBV25-1; clone size: once; D gene: TRBD1; J gene: TRBJ1-2; CDR3 protein: CASGGTGSYGYTF; CDR3 DNA: TGTGCCAGCGGTGGGACAGGCTCCTATGGCTACACCTTC
V gene: TRBV19; clone size: NA; D gene: TRBD1; J gene: TRBJ1-2; CDR3 protein: CASRDRAIYGYTF; CDR3 DNA: TGTGCCAGTAGGGACAGGGCGATCTATGGCTACACCTTC
V gene: TRBV5-4; clone size: NA; D gene: NA; J gene: TRBJ1-6; CDR3 protein: CASSLGGANSPLHF; CDR3 DNA: TGTGCCAGCAGCTTAGGAGGGGCGAATTCACCCCTCCACTTT